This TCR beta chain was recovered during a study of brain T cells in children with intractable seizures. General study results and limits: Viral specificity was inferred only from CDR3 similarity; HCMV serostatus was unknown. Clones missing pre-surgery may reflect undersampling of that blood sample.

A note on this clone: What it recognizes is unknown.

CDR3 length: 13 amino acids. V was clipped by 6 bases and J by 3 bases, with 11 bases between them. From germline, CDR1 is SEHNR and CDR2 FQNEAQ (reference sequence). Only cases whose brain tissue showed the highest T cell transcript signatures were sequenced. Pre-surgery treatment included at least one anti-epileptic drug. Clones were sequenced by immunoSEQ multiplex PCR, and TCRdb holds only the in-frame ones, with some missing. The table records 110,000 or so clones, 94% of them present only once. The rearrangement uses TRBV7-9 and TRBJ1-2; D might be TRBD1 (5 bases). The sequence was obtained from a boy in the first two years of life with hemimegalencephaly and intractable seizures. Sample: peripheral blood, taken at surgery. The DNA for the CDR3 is TGTGCCAGCAGTCAAAAGGGGCACTATGGCTACACCTTC. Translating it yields CASSQKGHYGYTF.